This entry lists 21 T cell receptor beta chains sequenced from one sample in a study of T cells in Graves' hyperthyroidism and ophthalmopathy. Amplification yielded TCR beta CDR3 regions, with RNA transcripts as the source. HTBI primers were the set used in a first-round RT-PCR of the TCR CDR3. TCRdb re-called the multiplex PCR reads with MiXCR, one entry per CDR3 protein. The sample shows roughly 700,000 distinct CDR3 sequences, approximately 36% of them seen only once. Sequenced material: blood. The origin of the receptors is a woman in her thirties or forties with Graves' hyperthyroidism.

The chain is built from TRBV7-9 and TRBJ1-4; D ambiguous. The CDR3 consists of 14 residues. Germline values: CDR1 SEHNR, CDR2 FQNEAQ (reference sequence). Trimming pared 2 bases from V and 8 bases from J, leaving 12 bases between. The CDR3 bases are TGTGCCAGCAGCTTACTCCTGGCTCGGGAAAAACTGTTTTTT. Protein product: CASSLLLAREKLFF.

About this clonotype itself: A much larger clone lies one base from this, so it may be a read error. The chain has TRBV20-1 and TRBJ1-2; D not certain. V was cut by 3 bases and J by 5 bases, with 7 bases left in between. This CDR3 has 11 residues. Germline V CDR1 and CDR2: DFQATT, SNEGSKA (reference sequence). CDR3 sequence reads: CSASDVYGYTF. CDR3 bases: TGCAGTGCTAGTGATGTTTATGGCTACACCTTC.

This clonotype was seen many times. The chain has TRBV24-1 and TRBJ2-5; D not resolved. This CDR3 has 13 residues. The V end lost 4 bases, the J end lost 5 bases, and 10 bases lay between the germline ends. Germline-derived CDR1 and CDR2 are KGHDR and SFDVKD. The CDR3 protein is CATSDSYSETQYF. Written as DNA, the CDR3 is TGTGCCACCAGTGACTCTTACTCGGAGACCCAGTACTTC.

About this clonotype: Just one base apart from a much larger clone, this may be a read error. The genes are TRBV20-1 and TRBJ2-7; no firm D call. The CDR3 totals 13 residues. From germline, CDR1 is DFQATT and CDR2 SNEGSKA (reference sequence). Trimming took 8 bases from V and 3 from J, leaving 17 bases between them. For the CDR3, the DNA is TGCAGTACGATCACGGATTACTTCTACGAGCAGTACTTC. Protein sequence: CSTITDYFYEQYF.

This clonotype has a handful of counts. The rearrangement links TRBV14 to TRBJ2-7, with D perhaps TRBD2 (6 bases). Germline CDR1 is SGHDN and CDR2 is FVKESK. The CDR3 length is 15 residues. V lost 2 bases and J lost 1, with 12 bases in between. CDR3 nucleotide sequence: TGTGCCAGCAGCCAACGGCGGGAACGGTCCTACGAGCAGTACTTC. Protein product: CASSQRRERSYEQYF.

This clonotype was seen repeatedly, ten times or more. The rearrangement joins TRBV29-1 to TRBJ2-7, with TRBD1 as a possible D gene (5 bases). V lost 2 bases and J lost 3, with 11 bases in between. Germline V gene sequence: CDR1 SQVTM, CDR2 ANQGSEA. CDR3 length equals 13 residues. Here the CDR3 DNA reads TGCAGCGTTGAAAATGATCAGGGCTACGAGCAGTACTTC. Translating gives CSVENDQGYEQYF.

The rearrangement links TRBV12-3 or TRBV12-4 to TRBJ1-2, with TRBD1 as a possible D gene (6 bases). This CDR3 region has 12 residues. The V end lost 11 bases, the J end lost 7 bases, and 17 bases lay between the germline ends. The CDR3, as DNA: TGTGCCGGAAGGAGGGGGGGCAGTGGCTACACCTTC. Its translation is CAGRRGGSGYTF.

V is TRBV12-3 or TRBV12-4 and J is TRBJ1-1, with TRBD1 identical over 9 bases. This CDR3 has 13 amino acids. With 10 bases clipped from V and 5 bases from J, the junction kept 8 bases outside the gene matches. Written as DNA, the CDR3 is TGTGCCATCGTGGGGACAGGGTCGACTGAAGCTTTCTTT. Residues: CAIVGTGSTEAFF.

Regarding this clonotype: A much larger clone differs by one base, so this may be a read error. The chain links TRBV7-9 to TRBJ1-5, with a weak D call TRBD1 (5 bases). This CDR3 comprises 14 residues. The V gene's germline CDR1 is SEHNR and CDR2 FQNEAQ (reference sequence). Trimming removed 5 bases from V and 4 bases from J, with 12 bases in between. The CDR3 DNA reads as TGTGCCAGCAGCCTACAGGTTGTTAATCAGCCCCAGCATTTT. Amino acids: CASSLQVVNQPQHF. The variable domain in full, completed from reference TRBV7-9 and TRBJ1-5, reads DTGVSQNPRHKITKRGQNVTFRCDPISEHNRLYWYRQTLGQGPEFLTYFQNEAQLEKSRLLSDRFSAERPKGSFSTLEIQRTEQGDSAMYLCASSLQVVNQPQHFGDGTRLSIL.

This clonotype was recorded at least ten times. The chain carries TRBV11-3 and TRBJ1-2, with D maybe TRBD1 (6 bases). CDR1 and CDR2 (germline): SGHNT, YENEEA. V was trimmed by 4 bases and J by 8 bases, leaving 11 bases between them. The CDR3 is made up of 12 amino acids. The CDR3 region is CASSSQGWGYTF. As DNA, the CDR3 is TGTGCCAGCAGCTCACAGGGTTGGGGCTACACCTTC.

This clonotype was picked up a small number of times. V usage is TRBV6-2 or TRBV6-3 and J usage is TRBJ1-5; D ambiguous. The CDR3 runs to 14 residues. In germline, CDR1 is MNHEY, CDR2 SVGEGT. Trimming shortened V by 7 bases and J by 4 bases, and 14 bases separated the two germline ends. DNA of the CDR3: TGTGCCAGCACTGGAGACTTGGGGAATCAGCCCCAGCATTTT. Protein sequence: CASTGDLGNQPQHF.

Many counts were recorded for this clonotype. V and J are TRBV11-2 and TRBJ1-4; TRBD1 might be the D (6 bases). V shed 5 bases and J shed 7 bases, with 14 bases lying between them. There are 14 residues in the CDR3. The V gene's germline CDR1 is SGHAT and CDR2 FQNNGV. The CDR3 DNA follows: TGTGCCAGCAGCCCCACCAGGGGTAGTGAAAAACTGTTTTTT. Encoded protein: CASSPTRGSEKLFF.

This clonotype was seen at least ten times. The chain combines TRBV4-3 with TRBJ2-7, with D tentatively TRBD1 (6 bases). The CDR3 has 15 residues. The germline V gene encodes CDR1 LGHNA and CDR2 YSLEER. Trimming cost V 1 base and J 2 bases, with 12 bases left between them. Here the CDR3 reads CASSQGTASPYEQYF. DNA for the CDR3: TGCGCCAGCAGCCAAGGGACAGCGTCGCCCTACGAGCAGTACTTC.

In its sample, this clonotype was seen many times. The rearrangement uses TRBV19 and TRBJ1-5, with D maybe TRBD1 (5 bases). The germline gives CDR1 LNHDA, CDR2 SQIVND (reference sequence). Trimming cost V 3 bases and J 9 bases, with 15 bases left between them. CDR3 length equals 14 residues. The CDR3 nucleotides read TGTGCCAGTAGTATTTCAGAGGGGCGAGGGCCCCAGCATTTT. Encoded protein: CASSISEGRGPQHF.

At least ten counts were recorded for this clonotype. V usage is TRBV20-1 and J usage is TRBJ2-5, with no clear D. The CDR3 extends over 13 amino acids. The germline V and J ends were trimmed by 3 bases and 0 bases, with 8 bases remaining between them. Germline CDR1 and CDR2: DFQATT and SNEGSKA (reference sequence). CDR3 nucleotides: TGCAGTGCTAGGCCAGAGTACCAAGAGACCCAGTACTTC. It translates to CSARPEYQETQYF.

This clonotype showed up just a few times. V gene TRBV20-1 combines with J gene TRBJ2-5; 12 bases are a match to TRBD2. The CDR3 runs to 17 residues. Trimming removed 4 bases from V and 1 base from J; junction bases left unmatched: 10. The germline CDR1 and CDR2 sequences are DFQATT and SNEGSKA (reference sequence). In DNA form, the CDR3 reads TGCAGTGCTATGGGGCTAGCGGGGGGGTCCCTCCAAGAGACCCAGTACTTC. Translating gives CSAMGLAGGSLQETQYF.

This clonotype has a handful of counts. This chain uses TRBV14 with TRBJ1-1, with no clear D. The CDR3 is made up of 14 amino acids. Trimming took off 1 base at V and 11 bases at J, with 17 bases between the two ends. Per the germline V gene, CDR1 is SGHDN and CDR2 is FVKESK. The CDR3 DNA is TGTGCCAGCAGCCAAGGAAGAATAAAGATACGGGCTTTCTTT. Its translation is CASSQGRIKIRAFF.

A remark on this clonotype: Compared with germline, one end of the junction differs, possibly owing to a read error. The gene calls are TRBV10-3 and TRBJ2-5; D not resolved. Germline V gene data show CDR1 as ENHRY and CDR2 as SYGVKD. The CDR3 runs to 11 residues. CDR3 DNA sequence: TGTGCCTTACCGTACCAAGGGACCCAGTACTTC. Its protein is CALPYQGTQYF.

This clonotype was counted between two and nine times. The chain is built from TRBV4-1 and TRBJ1-2; D possibly corresponds to TRBD1 (6 bases). The germline CDR1 and CDR2 sequences are MGHRA and YSYEKL. The V end lost 4 bases, the J end lost 6 bases, and 18 bases lay between the germline ends. The CDR3 covers 15 residues. The chain's CDR3 is CASSRGPGDLHGYTF. CDR3 DNA sequence: TGCGCCAGCAGCCGGGGGCCAGGGGATTTGCATGGCTACACCTTC.

Ten or more counts support this clonotype. The chain carries TRBV6-5 and TRBJ2-7; D is perhaps TRBD1 (5 bases). CDR3 length: 12 amino acids. The germline CDR1 and CDR2 sequences are MNHEY and SVGAGI. Trimming removed 6 bases at V and 6 bases at J, with 12 bases between. CDR3 protein: CASSRGHREQYF. The CDR3 DNA follows: TGTGCCAGCAGCCGAGGACATCGCGAGCAGTACTTC.

Concerning this clonotype itself: The conserved final phenylalanine or tryptophan is absent from the CDR3, which likely points to a read error. The CDR3 DNA is TGTGCCAGCAGCCCACCCGGGACAGGGGGACGGGGCTACACCCTC. Its protein product is CASSPPGTGGRGYTL. The chain couples TRBV9 to TRBJ1-2; 11 bases align to TRBD1. After removal of 4 bases from V and 8 bases from J, the junction contained 10 bases not matched to a gene. Germline V gives CDR1 SGDLS, CDR2 YYNGEE. The CDR3 runs 15 residues.